These 20 T cell receptor beta chains were sequenced from one sample in a study of blood T cell repertoires in COVID-19. Some clones are missing from TCRdb's copy, which holds only in-frame ones; the method was immunoSEQ multiplex PCR. The profile shows almost 250,000 clones, approximately 90% of them singletons. The specimen sequenced was PBMCs or T cells enriched from blood (not recorded which). The receptors shown here come from a woman aged 25 to 39 who had recovered from COVID-19.

The chain joins TRBV6-5 to TRBJ1-6, with D perhaps TRBD1 (5 bases). CDR1 and CDR2 from the germline V gene are MNHEY and SVGAGI. The CDR3 extends over 13 amino acids. The V gene lost 2 bases and the J gene lost 7 bases, with 6 bases spanning the gap. The CDR3 DNA reads TGTGCCAGCAGTTACGACAGAAATTCACCCCTCCACTTT. Translation gives CASSYDRNSPLHF.

This clone was seen once. The chain has TRBV27 and TRBJ1-2, with 8 bases lining up with TRBD1. The length of the CDR3 is 13 residues. With 5 bases clipped from V and 7 bases from J, the junction kept 6 bases outside the gene matches. Germline CDR1 and CDR2: MNHEY and SMNVEV (reference sequence). The CDR3 region has the DNA TGTGCCAGCAGTCAGGGGGCGGGTAGTGGCTACACCTTC. Translated: CASSQGAGSGYTF.

The rearrangement joins TRBV6-1 to TRBJ1-5; no clear D gene. Germline V gene sequence: CDR1 MNHNS, CDR2 SASEGT. V was cut by 2 bases and J by 3 bases, with 8 bases left in between. The CDR3 spans 14 residues. The CDR3, as DNA: TGTGCCAGCAGTGAACCGCAGGTCAATCAGCCCCAGCATTTT. Encoded protein: CASSEPQVNQPQHF.

The genes are TRBV19 and TRBJ2-3, with 14 bases identical to TRBD2. This CDR3 is 15 amino acids long. V shed 10 bases and J 5 bases; nucleotides not matched to a gene: 8. Germline lookup yields CDR1 LNHDA and CDR2 SQIVND (reference sequence). CDR3 amino acids: CATRLAGGPGDTQYF. The CDR3, as DNA: TGTGCCACCCGACTAGCGGGAGGGCCAGGAGATACGCAGTATTTT.

This chain joins TRBV5-1 and TRBJ2-1, with D maybe TRBD1 (6 bases). The V end was cut by 3 bases, the J end by 9 bases, with 13 bases between. The CDR3 contains 13 residues. Germline assignment: CDR1 SGHRS and CDR2 YFSETQ. The CDR3 nucleotides are TGCGCCAGCAGCTGGGAAACCAGGGGTGAGCAGTTCTTC. Translation gives CASSWETRGEQFF. Full variable domain (remainder filled in from reference TRBV5-1 and TRBJ2-1): KAGVTQTPRYLIKTRGQQVTLSCSPISGHRSVSWYQQTPGQGLQFLFEYFSETQRNKGNFPGRFSGRQFSNSRSEMNVSTLELGDSALYLCASSWETRGEQFFGPGTRLTVL.

This clone has only a few counts. The V call is TRBV3-1 (or the pseudogene TRBV3-2), the J call TRBJ2-7, with TRBD1 matching over 7 bases. Germline V CDR1 and CDR2: LGHDT, YNNKEL (reference sequence). Unmatched junction bases numbered 6, after V lost 5 bases and J lost 2 bases. CDR3 length: 14 residues. The CDR3, as DNA: TGTGCCAGCAGCAGACAGGGAGAAACCTACGAGCAGTACTTC. It specifies CASSRQGETYEQYF.

The chain carries TRBV28 and TRBJ2-7; 15 bases align to TRBD2. The CDR3 has 16 residues. The germline V gene has CDR1 MDHEN and CDR2 SYDVKM. J gave up 4 bases and V 4 bases, and 5 bases lay outside the gene matches. In DNA form, the CDR3 reads TGTGCCAGCAGTTCTCCGGGGACTAGCGGGAGGTACGAGCAGTACTTC. Translating it yields CASSSPGTSGRYEQYF.

This chain links TRBV25-1 with TRBJ2-7; 7 positions agree with TRBD2. With 1 base clipped from V and 2 bases from J, the junction kept 5 bases outside the gene matches. CDR1 MGHDK and CDR2 SYGVNS come from the germline V gene. CDR3 length equals 15 residues. The CDR3 region is CASSESAGAPYEQYF. The CDR3 nucleotides are TGTGCCAGCAGTGAATCTGCGGGAGCCCCCTACGAGCAGTACTTC.

V gene TRBV15 combines with J gene TRBJ2-1, with D perhaps matching TRBD2 (5 bases). The V and J ends lost 4 bases and 10 bases respectively, with 11 bases between them. Germline V gives CDR1 LNHNV, CDR2 YYDKDF (reference sequence). The CDR3 has 12 amino acids. The CDR3 is CATSTERQEQFF. CDR3 sequence (DNA): TGTGCCACCAGCACGGAGCGGCAGGAGCAGTTCTTC.

This sequence joins TRBV4-2 and TRBJ2-2; 7 bases match TRBD2. The V and J ends lost 1 base and 6 bases, in that order; junction bases with no gene match: 5. The CDR3 covers 15 residues. Germline V gene lookup returns CDR1 LGHNA and CDR2 YNFKEQ. CDR3 loop: CASSQGWGGPGELFF. CDR3 nucleotide sequence: TGTGCCAGCAGCCAAGGATGGGGAGGGCCCGGGGAGCTGTTTTTT.

The V and J genes are TRBV7-9 and TRBJ2-1; D is perhaps TRBD2 (5 bases). Germline V gene data show CDR1 as SEHNR and CDR2 as FQNEAQ (reference sequence). This CDR3 is 16 amino acids long. V was cut by 0 bases and J by 5 bases, with 14 bases left in between. The CDR3 DNA follows: TGTGCCAGCAGCTTAGCGTGGGCTAGCCCGAACAATGAGCAGTTCTTC. This encodes CASSLAWASPNNEQFF. Full variable domain (remainder filled in from reference TRBV7-9 and TRBJ2-1): DTGVSQNPRHKITKRGQNVTFRCDPISEHNRLYWYRQTLGQGPEFLTYFQNEAQLEKSRLLSDRFSAERPKGSFSTLEIQRTEQGDSAMYLCASSLAWASPNNEQFFGPGTRLTVL.

The rearrangement links TRBV5-1 to TRBJ1-1; D is ambiguous. Germline V gives CDR1 SGHRS, CDR2 YFSETQ. V lost 6 bases and J lost 6, with 18 bases in between. The CDR3 spans 14 residues. The CDR3 reads CASTFKYSGAEAFF. DNA of the CDR3: TGCGCCAGCACCTTCAAGTACTCCGGGGCTGAAGCTTTCTTT.

The sample holds a few counts of this clone. The rearrangement uses TRBV24-1 and TRBJ1-5; D uncertain. Germline CDR1 KGHDR, CDR2 SFDVKD. The CDR3 sequence is 14 residues long. Trimming took off 0 bases at V and 1 base at J, with 3 bases between the two ends. The CDR3 DNA is TGTGCCACCAGTGATTTGCTAAGCAATCAGCCCCAGCATTTT. Its protein is CATSDLLSNQPQHF.

This clone was found once. V gene TRBV18 combines with J gene TRBJ1-5, with TRBD1 matching over 7 bases. Germline V lookup: CDR1 KGHSH, CDR2 LQKENI. V gave up 5 bases and J gave up 0 bases; unmatched junction bases: 7. This CDR3 comprises 16 residues. CDR3 DNA: TGTGCCAGCTCATCCTACGGGACAGATAGCAATCAGCCCCAGCATTTT. Residues: CASSSYGTDSNQPQHF. Full variable domain (remainder filled in from reference TRBV18 and TRBJ1-5): NAGVMQNPRHLVRRRGQEARLRCSPMKGHSHVYWYRQLPEEGLKFMVYLQKENIIDESGMPKERFSAEFPKEGPSILRIQQVVRGDSAAYFCASSSYGTDSNQPQHFGDGTRLSIL.

The CDR3 spells CAISGDRVGQYF. The DNA for the CDR3 is TGTGCCATCAGTGGGGACAGGGTCGGGCAGTACTTC. The V and J genes are TRBV10-3 and TRBJ2-7; 9 nucleotides agree with TRBD1. V was pared by 4 bases and J by 9 bases, with 4 bases of the junction left unmatched. The CDR3 runs to 12 residues. Germline CDR1 and CDR2: ENHRY and SYGVKD.

V is TRBV30 and J is TRBJ2-7; TRBD1 matches at 10 bases. Germline V CDR1 and CDR2: GTSNPN, SVGIG (reference sequence). The CDR3 sequence is 14 residues long. J lost 2 bases, V lost 3 bases, and 4 bases had no gene match. CDR3 residues: CAWSAGQGAYEQYF. DNA of the CDR3: TGTGCCTGGAGCGCAGGACAGGGGGCCTACGAGCAGTACTTC.

V gene TRBV27 combines with J gene TRBJ1-4; 11 bases are shared with TRBD1. CDR1 and CDR2 (germline): MNHEY, SMNVEV (reference sequence). V was clipped by 3 bases and J by 7 bases; unmatched bases: 7. This CDR3 has 16 amino acids. In DNA, the CDR3 is TGTGCCAGCAGTTTGGTTGGGACAGGGGGAGGTGAAAAACTGTTTTTT. It is translated as CASSLVGTGGGEKLFF.

The chain recombines TRBV5-4 with TRBJ2-1; D perhaps matches TRBD1 (5 bases). CDR3 length equals 15 residues. Germline V gene sequence: CDR1 SGHNT, CDR2 YYREEE (reference sequence). V lost 0 bases, J lost 3 bases, and 10 bases lay in between. CDR3 DNA: TGTGCCAGCAGCTTGGGACAGTCCCGCTACAATGAGCAGTTCTTC. Translating it yields CASSLGQSRYNEQFF. Filled out from reference TRBV5-4 and TRBJ2-1, the complete variable domain reads ETGVTQSPTHLIKTRGQQVTLRCSSQSGHNTVSWYQQALGQGPQFIFQYYREEENGRGNFPPRFSGLQFPNYSSELNVNALELDDSALYLCASSLGQSRYNEQFFGPGTRLTVL.

The chain is built from TRBV7-9 and TRBJ1-3; D is possibly TRBD1 (6 bases). V lost 5 bases to trimming and J lost 0 bases, with 14 bases between them. The CDR3 is 16 amino acids. CDR1 and CDR2 (germline): SEHNR, FQNEAQ (reference sequence). In nucleotides, the CDR3 is TGTGCCAGCAGCCAACCCAAACAGGGCTCTGGAAACACCATATATTTT. Translated: CASSQPKQGSGNTIYF. Full variable domain (missing parts from reference TRBV7-9 and TRBJ1-3): DTGVSQNPRHKITKRGQNVTFRCDPISEHNRLYWYRQTLGQGPEFLTYFQNEAQLEKSRLLSDRFSAERPKGSFSTLEIQRTEQGDSAMYLCASSQPKQGSGNTIYFGEGSWLTVV.

The chain has TRBV7-6 and TRBJ1-1, with TRBD1 as a possible D gene (5 bases). The CDR3 covers 16 residues. In germline, CDR1 is SGHVS, CDR2 FNYEAQ. The V end lost 4 bases, the J end lost 2 bases, and 17 bases lay between the germline ends. CDR3 sequence reads: CASSSRLRGSNTEAFF. In DNA form, the CDR3 reads TGTGCCAGCAGCTCAAGACTACGGGGGTCCAACACTGAAGCTTTCTTT.